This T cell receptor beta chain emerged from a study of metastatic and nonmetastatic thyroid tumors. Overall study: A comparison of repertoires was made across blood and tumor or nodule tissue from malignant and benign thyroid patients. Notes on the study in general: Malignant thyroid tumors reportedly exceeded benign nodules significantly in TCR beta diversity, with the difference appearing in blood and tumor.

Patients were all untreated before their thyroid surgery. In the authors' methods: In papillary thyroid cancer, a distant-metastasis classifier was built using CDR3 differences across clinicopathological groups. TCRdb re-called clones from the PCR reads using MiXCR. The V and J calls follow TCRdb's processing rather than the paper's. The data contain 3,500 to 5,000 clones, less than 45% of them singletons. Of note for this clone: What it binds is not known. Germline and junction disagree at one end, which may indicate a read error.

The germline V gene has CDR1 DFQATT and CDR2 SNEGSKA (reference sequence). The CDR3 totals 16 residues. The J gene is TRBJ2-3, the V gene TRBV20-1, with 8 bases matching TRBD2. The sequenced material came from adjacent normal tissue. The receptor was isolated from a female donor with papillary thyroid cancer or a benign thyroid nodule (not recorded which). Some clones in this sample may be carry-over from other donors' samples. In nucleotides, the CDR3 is TGCAGTGCTCCCCCGGGGGGCGGGAGGATTACAGATACTCAGTATTTT. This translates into CSAPPGGGRITDTQYF.